Included here is one TCR beta chain sequence, with context. The record originates from a study of blood T cell repertoires in COVID-19. Study-wide background: PBMCs, B-cell-depleted T cells, or T cells were the source of the cDNA or gDNA that made up the material.

The repertoire was sequenced with immunoSEQ multiplex PCR; TCRdb's copy has only in-frame clones and lacks some. The sample consists of just over 150,000 clones, 70% to 85% of them appearing once. Germline V gene sequence: CDR1 SGDLS, CDR2 YYNGEE. The length of the CDR3 is 15 residues. V lost 4 bases, J lost 6 bases, and 7 bases stayed unmatched. This clonotype originated in an elderly woman with acute or convalescent COVID-19. Sample: peripheral blood. The chain employs TRBV9 and TRBJ2-1; 10 nucleotides agree with TRBD2. This CDR3 is CASSLTSGKVNEQFF. The CDR3 nucleotides read TGTGCCAGCAGCCTCACTAGCGGGAAGGTCAATGAGCAGTTCTTC.